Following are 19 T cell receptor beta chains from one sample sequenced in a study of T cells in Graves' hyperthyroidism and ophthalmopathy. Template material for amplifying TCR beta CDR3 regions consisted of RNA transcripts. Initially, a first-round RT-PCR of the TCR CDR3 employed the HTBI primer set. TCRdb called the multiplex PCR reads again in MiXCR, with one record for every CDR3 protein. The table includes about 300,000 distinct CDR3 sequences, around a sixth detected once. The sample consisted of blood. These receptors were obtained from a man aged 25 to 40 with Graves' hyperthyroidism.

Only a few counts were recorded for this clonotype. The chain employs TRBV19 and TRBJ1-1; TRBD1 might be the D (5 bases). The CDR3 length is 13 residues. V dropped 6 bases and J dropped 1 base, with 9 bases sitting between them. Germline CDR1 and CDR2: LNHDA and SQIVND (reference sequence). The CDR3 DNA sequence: TGTGCCAGTAGACGCAGGGCGAACACTGAAGCTTTCTTT. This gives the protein CASRRRANTEAFF.

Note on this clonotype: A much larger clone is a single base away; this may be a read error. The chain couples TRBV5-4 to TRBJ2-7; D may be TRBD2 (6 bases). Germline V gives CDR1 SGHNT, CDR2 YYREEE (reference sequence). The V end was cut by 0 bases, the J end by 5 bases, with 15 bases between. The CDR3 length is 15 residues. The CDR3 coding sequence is TGTGCCAGCAGCTTGGCTGGGACTGGGAACGACGAGCAGTACTTC. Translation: CASSLAGTGNDEQYF.

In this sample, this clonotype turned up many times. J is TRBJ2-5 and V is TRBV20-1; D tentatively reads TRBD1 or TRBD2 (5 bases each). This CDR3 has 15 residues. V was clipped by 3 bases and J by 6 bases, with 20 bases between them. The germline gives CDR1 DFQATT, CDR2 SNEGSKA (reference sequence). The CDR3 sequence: CSARAGSAEGQTQYF. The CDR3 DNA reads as TGCAGTGCTAGGGCGGGCTCCGCCGAGGGGCAGACCCAGTACTTC.

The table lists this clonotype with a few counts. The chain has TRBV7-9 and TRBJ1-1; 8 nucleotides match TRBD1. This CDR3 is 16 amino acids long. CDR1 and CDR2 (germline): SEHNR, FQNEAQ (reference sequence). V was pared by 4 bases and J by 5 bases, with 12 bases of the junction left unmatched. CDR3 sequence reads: CASSYLEQGERTEAFF. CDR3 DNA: TGTGCCAGCAGCTACCTGGAACAGGGGGAGCGGACTGAAGCTTTCTTT.

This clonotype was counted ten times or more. DNA for the CDR3: TGTGCCTGGACCCCAAAATTGGGAGGATCGGATCAGCCCCAGCATTTT. Its protein is CAWTPKLGGSDQPQHF. The V call is TRBV30, the J call TRBJ1-5; D is unresolved. Trimming removed 4 bases from V and 5 bases from J, with 21 bases in between. This CDR3 has 16 amino acids. Germline loops: CDR1 GTSNPN, CDR2 SVGIG (reference sequence).

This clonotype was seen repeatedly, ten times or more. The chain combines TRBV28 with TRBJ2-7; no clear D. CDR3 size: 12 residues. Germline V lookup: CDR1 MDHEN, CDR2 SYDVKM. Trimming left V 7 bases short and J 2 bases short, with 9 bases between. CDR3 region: CASIGHTYEQYF. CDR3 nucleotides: TGTGCCAGCATAGGCCATACCTACGAGCAGTACTTC.

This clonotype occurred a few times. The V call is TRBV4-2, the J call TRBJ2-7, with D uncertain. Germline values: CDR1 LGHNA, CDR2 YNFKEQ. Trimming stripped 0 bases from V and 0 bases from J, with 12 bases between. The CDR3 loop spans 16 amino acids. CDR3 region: CASSQEPGASSYEQYF. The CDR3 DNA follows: TGTGCCAGCAGCCAAGAGCCTGGCGCCAGCTCCTACGAGCAGTACTTC.

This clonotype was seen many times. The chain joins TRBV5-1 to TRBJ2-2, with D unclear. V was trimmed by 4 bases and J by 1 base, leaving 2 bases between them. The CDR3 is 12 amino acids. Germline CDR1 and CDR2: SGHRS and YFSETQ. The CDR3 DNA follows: TGCGCCAGCAGCATGAACACCGGGGAGCTGTTTTTT. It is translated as CASSMNTGELFF. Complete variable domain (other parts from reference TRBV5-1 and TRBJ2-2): KAGVTQTPRYLIKTRGQQVTLSCSPISGHRSVSWYQQTPGQGLQFLFEYFSETQRNKGNFPGRFSGRQFSNSRSEMNVSTLELGDSALYLCASSMNTGELFFGEGSRLTVL.

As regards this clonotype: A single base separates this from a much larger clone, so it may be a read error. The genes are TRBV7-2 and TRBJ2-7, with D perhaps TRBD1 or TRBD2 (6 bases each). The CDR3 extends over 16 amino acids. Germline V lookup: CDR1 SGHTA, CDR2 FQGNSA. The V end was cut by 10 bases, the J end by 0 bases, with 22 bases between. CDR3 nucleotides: TGTGCCAACGCGAGGGGGTGGGACGGGGGCTCCTACGAGCAGTACTTC. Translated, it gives CANARGWDGGSYEQYF. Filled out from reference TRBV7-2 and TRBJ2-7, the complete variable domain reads GAGVSQSPSNKVTEKGKDVELRCDPISGHTALYWYRQSLGQGLEFLIYFQGNSAPDKSGLPSDRFSAERTGGSVSTLTIQRTQQEDSAVYLCANARGWDGGSYEQYFGPGTRLTVT.

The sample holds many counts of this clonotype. For the CDR3, the DNA is TGTGCCACCACCGGCCAGGGGGCGAACACTGAAGCTTTCTTT. This sequence encodes CATTGQGANTEAFF. V gene TRBV6-1 combines with J gene TRBJ1-1, with TRBD1 identical over 8 bases. This CDR3 is built from 14 residues. V lost 10 bases to trimming and J lost 1 base; unmatched junction nucleotides: 8. Germline values: CDR1 MNHNS, CDR2 SASEGT.

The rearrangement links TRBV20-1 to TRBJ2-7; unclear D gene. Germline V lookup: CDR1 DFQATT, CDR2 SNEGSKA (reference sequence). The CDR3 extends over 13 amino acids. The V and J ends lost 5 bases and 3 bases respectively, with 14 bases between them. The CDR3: CSALALGIYEQYF. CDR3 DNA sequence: TGCAGTGCTCTTGCCCTTGGGATCTACGAGCAGTACTTC.

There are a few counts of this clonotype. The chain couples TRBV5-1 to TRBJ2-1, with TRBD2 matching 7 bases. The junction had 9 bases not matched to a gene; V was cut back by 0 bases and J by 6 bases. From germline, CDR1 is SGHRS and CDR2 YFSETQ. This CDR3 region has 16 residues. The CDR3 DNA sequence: TGCGCCAGCAGCTTGGTGTTCGGGGGGTGGGTCAATGAGCAGTTCTTC. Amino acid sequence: CASSLVFGGWVNEQFF.

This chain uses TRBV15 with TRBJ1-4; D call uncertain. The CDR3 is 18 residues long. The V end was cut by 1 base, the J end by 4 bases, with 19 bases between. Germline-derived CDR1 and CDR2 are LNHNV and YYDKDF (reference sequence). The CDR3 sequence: CATSRGFRIMENNEKLFF. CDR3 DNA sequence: TGTGCCACCAGCAGAGGGTTCAGAATAATGGAGAATAATGAAAAACTGTTTTTT. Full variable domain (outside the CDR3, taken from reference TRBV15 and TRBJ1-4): DAMVIQNPRYQVTQFGKPVTLSCSQTLNHNVMYWYQQKSSQAPKLLFHYYDKDFNNEADTPDNFQSRRPNTSFCFLDIRSPGLGDTAMYLCATSRGFRIMENNEKLFFGSGTQLSVL.

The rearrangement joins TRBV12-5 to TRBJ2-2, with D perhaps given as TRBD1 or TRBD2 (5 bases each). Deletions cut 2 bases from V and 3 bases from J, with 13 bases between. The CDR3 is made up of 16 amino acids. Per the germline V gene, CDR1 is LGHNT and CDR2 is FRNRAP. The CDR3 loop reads CASGLYGGSDTGELFF. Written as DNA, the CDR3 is TGTGCTAGTGGTTTGTATGGGGGTTCGGACACCGGGGAGCTGTTTTTT. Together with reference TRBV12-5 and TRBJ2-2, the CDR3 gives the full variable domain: DARVTQTPRHKVTEMGQEVTMRCQPILGHNTVFWYRQTMMQGLELLAYFRNRAPLDDSGMPKDRFSAEMPDATLATLKIQPSEPRDSAVYFCASGLYGGSDTGELFFGEGSRLTVL.

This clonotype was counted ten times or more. The CDR3, as DNA: TGTGCCAGCAGTTTACCCGGGGGAGGATCCTACGAGCAGTACTTC. Protein product: CASSLPGGGSYEQYF. V usage is TRBV28 and J usage is TRBJ2-7; D may be TRBD2 (6 bases). CDR3 length equals 15 residues. Trimming removed 2 bases from V and 1 base from J, with 12 bases in between. Germline V CDR1 and CDR2: MDHEN, SYDVKM.

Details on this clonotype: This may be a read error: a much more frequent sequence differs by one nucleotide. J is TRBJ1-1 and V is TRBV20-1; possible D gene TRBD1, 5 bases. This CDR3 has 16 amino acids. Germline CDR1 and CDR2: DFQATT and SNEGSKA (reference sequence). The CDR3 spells CSARRGFMVRNTEASF. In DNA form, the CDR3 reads TGCAGTGCTAGAAGGGGATTCATGGTAAGGAACACTGAAGCTTCCTTT.

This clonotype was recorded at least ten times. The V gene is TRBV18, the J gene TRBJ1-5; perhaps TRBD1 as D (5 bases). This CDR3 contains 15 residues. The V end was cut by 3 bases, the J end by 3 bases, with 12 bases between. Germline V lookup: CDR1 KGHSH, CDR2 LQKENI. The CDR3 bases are TGTGCCAGCTCACCTTCAGGGACGGCCAATCAGCCCCAGCATTTT. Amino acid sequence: CASSPSGTANQPQHF. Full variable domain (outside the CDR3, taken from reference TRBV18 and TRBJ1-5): NAGVMQNPRHLVRRRGQEARLRCSPMKGHSHVYWYRQLPEEGLKFMVYLQKENIIDESGMPKERFSAEFPKEGPSILRIQQVVRGDSAAYFCASSPSGTANQPQHFGDGTRLSIL.

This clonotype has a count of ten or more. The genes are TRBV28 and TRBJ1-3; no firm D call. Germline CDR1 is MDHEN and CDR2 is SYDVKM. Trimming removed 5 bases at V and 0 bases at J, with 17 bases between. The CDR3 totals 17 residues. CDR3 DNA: TGTGCCAGCAGTCTACACAACGGACCCCTCTCTGGAAACACCATATATTTT. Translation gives CASSLHNGPLSGNTIYF.

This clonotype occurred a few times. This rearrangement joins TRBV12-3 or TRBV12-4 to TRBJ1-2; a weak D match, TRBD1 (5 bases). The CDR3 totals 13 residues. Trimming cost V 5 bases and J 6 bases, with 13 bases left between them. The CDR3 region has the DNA TGTGCCAGCAGTGAGGGACTTGGGAATGGCTACACCTTC. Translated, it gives CASSEGLGNGYTF.